The present entry profiles one T cell receptor (beta chain) with its context. Its antigen is as yet unknown. The data were obtained in a study of T cells after yellow fever vaccination. Study in general: Fractions of low cell number were prepared using SMART-Seq v4 Ultra Low Input. Study observations and caveats: Abundant bulk-derived clonotypes could contaminate FACS-sorted repertoires. The booster saw the reappearance of most primary-vaccination clones (96% CD4, about 85% CD8).

They built TCR cDNA with 5'RACE template switching, a step that put in a universal primer site and UMIs. TCRdb itself ran the 5' RACE reads through MiXCR, one entry per CDR3 protein. The sample carries some 300,000 distinct CDR3 sequences, about 11% recorded once. Germline assignment: CDR1 SNHLY and CDR2 FYNNEI. The V end lost 2 bases, the J end lost 2 bases, and 28 bases lay between the germline ends. The CDR3 covers 20 residues. This TCR derives from a man younger than 35 who received the YFV17D yellow fever vaccine. Here the sequenced sample was CD4+ T cells sorted from PBMCs, taken 45 days after the yellow fever booster vaccination. The chain is built from TRBV2 and TRBJ2-7; D possibly corresponds to TRBD1 (5 bases). As DNA, the CDR3 is TGTGCCAGCAGTGAAACCCTTGGGATGTTGGTCAGGGCCCAGACCTACGAGCAGTACTTC. It encodes CASSETLGMLVRAQTYEQYF.